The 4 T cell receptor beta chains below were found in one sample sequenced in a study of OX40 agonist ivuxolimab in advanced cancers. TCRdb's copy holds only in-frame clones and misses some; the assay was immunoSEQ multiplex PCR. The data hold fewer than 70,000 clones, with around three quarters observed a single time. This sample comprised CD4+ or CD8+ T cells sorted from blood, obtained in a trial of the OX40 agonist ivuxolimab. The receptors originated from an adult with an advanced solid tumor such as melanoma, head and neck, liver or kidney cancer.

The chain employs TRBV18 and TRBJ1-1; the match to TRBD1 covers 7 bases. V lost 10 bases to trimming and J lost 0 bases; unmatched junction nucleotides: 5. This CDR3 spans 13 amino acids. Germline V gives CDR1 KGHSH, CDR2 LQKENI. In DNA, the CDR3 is TGTGCCACCGTACAGGGGATGAACACTGAAGCTTTCTTT. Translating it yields CATVQGMNTEAFF.

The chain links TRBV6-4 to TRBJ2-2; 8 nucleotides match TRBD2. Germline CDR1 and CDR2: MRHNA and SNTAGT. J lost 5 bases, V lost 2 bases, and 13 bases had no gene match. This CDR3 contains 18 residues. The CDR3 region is CASSDTAGTRGSTGELFF. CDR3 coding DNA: TGTGCCAGCAGTGACACTGCCGGGACTAGGGGGTCGACCGGGGAGCTGTTTTTT.

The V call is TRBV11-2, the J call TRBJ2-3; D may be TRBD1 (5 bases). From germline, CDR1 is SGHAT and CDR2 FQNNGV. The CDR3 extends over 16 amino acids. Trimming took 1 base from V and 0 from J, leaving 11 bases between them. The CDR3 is CASSLAVRASTDTQYF. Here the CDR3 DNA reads TGTGCCAGCAGCTTAGCGGTCAGGGCGAGCACAGATACGCAGTATTTT.

DNA of the CDR3: TGTGCCAGCAGCTTAGCGATACAGGGAGATGACTTCTACAATGAGCAGTTCTTC. This translates into CASSLAIQGDDFYNEQFF. The V and J genes are TRBV7-9 and TRBJ2-1; D is perhaps TRBD1 (6 bases). The CDR3 totals 18 residues. V lost 0 bases and J 3 bases, leaving 18 bases between the germline ends. From germline, CDR1 is SEHNR and CDR2 FQNEAQ (reference sequence).